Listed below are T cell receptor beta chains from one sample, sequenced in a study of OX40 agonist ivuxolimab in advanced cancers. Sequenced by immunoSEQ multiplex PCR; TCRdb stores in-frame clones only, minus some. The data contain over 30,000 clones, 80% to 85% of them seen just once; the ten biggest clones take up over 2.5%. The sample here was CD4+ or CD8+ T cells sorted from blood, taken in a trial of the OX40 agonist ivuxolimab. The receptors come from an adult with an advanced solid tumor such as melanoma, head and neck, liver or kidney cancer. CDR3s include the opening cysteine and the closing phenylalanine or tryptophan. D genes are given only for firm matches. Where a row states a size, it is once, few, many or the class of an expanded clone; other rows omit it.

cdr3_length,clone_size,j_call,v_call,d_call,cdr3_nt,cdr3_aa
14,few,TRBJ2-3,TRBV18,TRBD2,TGTGCCAGCTCGCGCGGGAGTCCGAGAGATACGCAGTATTTT,CASSRGSPRDTQYF
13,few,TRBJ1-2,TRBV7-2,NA,TGTGCCAGCAGCTTGGACAACATCTATGGCTACACCTTC,CASSLDNIYGYTF
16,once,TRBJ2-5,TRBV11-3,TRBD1,TGTGCCAGCAGCGGGACAGGGGGCATGGGCCAAGAGACCCAGTACTTC,CASSGTGGMGQETQYF
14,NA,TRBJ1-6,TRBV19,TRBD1,TGTGCCAGTAGCCCCGACAGGGTCGGATCACCCCTCCACTTT,CASSPDRVGSPLHF
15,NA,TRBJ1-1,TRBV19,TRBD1,TGTGCCAGTAGATCAATTGACAGGGCTGACACTGAAGCTTTCTTT,CASRSIDRADTEAFF
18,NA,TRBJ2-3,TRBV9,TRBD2,TGTGCCAGCAGCGCTGGGACTAGCGGGAACCTCGGCACAGATACGCAGTATTTT,CASSAGTSGNLGTDTQYF
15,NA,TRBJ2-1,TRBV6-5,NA,TGTGCCAGCAGTTTGACAGACAGCTCCTACAATGAGCAGTTCTTC,CASSLTDSSYNEQFF
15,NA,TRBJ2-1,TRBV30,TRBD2,TGTGCCTGGAGTTCGAAAGGACTAGCCGACAATGAGCAGTTCTTC,CAWSSKGLADNEQFF
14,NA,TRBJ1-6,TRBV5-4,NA,TGTGCCAGCAGCCGTACAGGGAGTAATTCACCCCTCCACTTT,CASSRTGSNSPLHF
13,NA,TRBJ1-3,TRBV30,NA,TGTGCCTGGAGTGGGGGGCGGGGAAACACCATATATTTT,CAWSGGRGNTIYF
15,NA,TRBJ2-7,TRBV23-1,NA,TGCGCCAGCAGTCAATCTGGAGGAGAAATCTACGAGCAGTACTTC,CASSQSGGEIYEQYF
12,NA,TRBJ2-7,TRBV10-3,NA,TGTGCCATCAGTGACGGGGAAGGGGAGCAGTACTTC,CAISDGEGEQYF
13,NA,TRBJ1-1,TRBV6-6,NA,TGTGCCAGCAGTTACAGGCGGAACACTGAAGCTTTCTTT,CASSYRRNTEAFF
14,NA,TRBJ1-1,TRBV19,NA,TGTGCCAGTAGTAGGGCCCTGGTGGGAACTGAAGCTTTCTTT,CASSRALVGTEAFF
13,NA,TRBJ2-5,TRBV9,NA,TGTGCCAGCAGCGTTTGGCCGGGGGAGACCCAGTACTTC,CASSVWPGETQYF
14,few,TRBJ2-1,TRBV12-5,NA,TGTGCTAGTGGTCGATTAGGGGGGGGATTAAAGCAGTTCTTC,CASGRLGGGLKQFF
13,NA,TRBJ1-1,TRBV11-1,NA,TGTGCCAGCAGGAGGTCAGGGAACACTGAAGCTTTCTTT,CASRRSGNTEAFF
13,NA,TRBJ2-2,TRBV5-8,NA,TGTGCCAGCAGCTTGGGGTACACCGGGGAGCTGTTTTTT,CASSLGYTGELFF
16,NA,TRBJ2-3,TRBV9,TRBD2,TGTGCCAGCAGCCCCGTAGCGGGGGGGTACACAGATACGCAGTATTTT,CASSPVAGGYTDTQYF
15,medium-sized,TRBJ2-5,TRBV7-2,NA,TGTGCCAGCAGCCCAATGACTTACAAAGGGGAGACCCAGTACTTC,CASSPMTYKGETQYF
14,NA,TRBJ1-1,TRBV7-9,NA,TGTGCCAGCAGCTTAGAGGGGATGGGCACTGAAGCTTTCTTT,CASSLEGMGTEAFF
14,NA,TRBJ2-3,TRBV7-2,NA,TGTGCCAGCAGCTTAGTTGCGGGAAGAGATACGCAGTATTTT,CASSLVAGRDTQYF